This entry lists 27 T cell receptor beta chains sequenced from one sample in a study of PD-1 blockade in classical Hodgkin lymphoma. Measured with immunoSEQ multiplex PCR; TCRdb has only the in-frame clones, and not every one. Among under 80,000 clones listed, 87% were seen once. Time point here: cycle 4 day 1 (C4D1), after 5 to 7 weeks of nivolumab. All patients relapsed after autologous stem cell transplantation, and brentuximab vedotin exposure varied. The specimen was peripheral blood mononuclear cells (PBMCs), collected before the fourth cycle of nivolumab. The receptors come from a human donor with classical Hodgkin lymphoma.

In its sample, this clone was seen a few times. The rearrangement links TRBV19 to TRBJ1-1; 7 bases match TRBD1. The CDR3 length is 13 residues. J gave up 5 bases and V 4 bases, and 4 bases lay outside the gene matches. In germline, CDR1 is LNHDA, CDR2 SQIVND (reference sequence). CDR3 residues: CASSRRGLTEAFF. Here the CDR3 DNA reads TGTGCCAGTAGTAGAAGGGGGCTGACTGAAGCTTTCTTT. The whole variable domain, remainder taken from reference TRBV19 and TRBJ1-1, is DGGITQSPKYLFRKEGQNVTLSCEQNLNHDAMYWYRQDPGQGLRLIYYSQIVNDFQKGDIAEGYSVSREKKESFPLTVTSAQKNPTAFYLCASSRRGLTEAFFGQGTRLTVV.

The chain is built from TRBV5-1 and TRBJ2-3; 9 bases agree with TRBD2. CDR1 is SGHRS, CDR2 YFSETQ, per germline. V gave up 0 bases and J gave up 6 bases; unmatched junction bases: 5. The CDR3 is made up of 15 amino acids. Written as DNA, the CDR3 is TGCGCCAGCAGCTTGGAGCTAGCGGGGAGGGATACGCAGTATTTT. Translated: CASSLELAGRDTQYF.

This chain links TRBV7-9 with TRBJ1-5; the D is unclear. V was trimmed by 5 bases and J by 0 bases, leaving 14 bases between them. The germline CDR1 and CDR2 sequences are SEHNR and FQNEAQ (reference sequence). The CDR3 covers 16 residues. The CDR3 DNA reads TGTGCCAGCAGCAACGAAGGCGGGCGTAGCAATCAGCCCCAGCATTTT. This encodes CASSNEGGRSNQPQHF.

The chain links TRBV6-5 to TRBJ1-1; D uncertain. V was shortened by 6 bases and J by 14 bases, with 16 bases between the two germline ends. The CDR3 has 11 amino acids. The germline V gene has CDR1 MNHEY and CDR2 SVGAGI. CDR3 nucleotides: TGTGCCAGCAGCTGGAGGCGGCGGGTGTTCTTT. Protein product: CASSWRRRVFF.

V gene TRBV10-2 combines with J gene TRBJ2-5; TRBD1 or TRBD2 may be the D gene (6 bases each). The CDR3 is 15 amino acids. Deletions cut 5 bases from V and 5 bases from J, with 18 bases between. From germline, CDR1 is WSHSY and CDR2 SAAADI. The chain's CDR3 is CASSPTRGRMETQYF. The CDR3 region has the DNA TGCGCCAGCAGTCCTACCCGGGGGCGAATGGAGACCCAGTACTTC.

This chain links TRBV7-7 with TRBJ1-1; 8 nucleotides agree with TRBD1. CDR3 size: 14 residues. In germline, CDR1 is SSHAT, CDR2 FNYEAQ (reference sequence). V gave up 5 bases and J gave up 3 bases; unmatched junction bases: 5. CDR3 in DNA: TGTGCCAGCAGCCAGGGGGCCAGGGACACTGAAGCTTTCTTT. Translated, it gives CASSQGARDTEAFF.

This chain links TRBV6-4 with TRBJ2-5; D is ambiguous. Germline assignment: CDR1 MRHNA and CDR2 SNTAGT. CDR3 size: 14 residues. V was trimmed by 1 base and J by 3 bases, leaving 9 bases between them. Here the CDR3 DNA reads TGTGCCAGCAGTGACTTTGTCGGAGAAGAGACCCAGTACTTC. As protein: CASSDFVGEETQYF.

This chain links TRBV5-1 with TRBJ2-2; the D gene is possibly TRBD2 (5 bases). Germline V gives CDR1 SGHRS, CDR2 YFSETQ. Trimming removed 5 bases from V and 1 base from J, with 9 bases in between. The CDR3 sequence is 14 residues long. The CDR3 nucleotides read TGCGCCAGCAGTCGGACTGTGAACACCGGGGAGCTGTTTTTT. As protein: CASSRTVNTGELFF.

The chain joins TRBV7-9 to TRBJ2-7; D might be TRBD1 or TRBD2, each matching 5 bases. V lost 5 bases and J 0 bases, leaving 14 bases between the germline ends. The CDR3 consists of 15 residues. Germline V gives CDR1 SEHNR, CDR2 FQNEAQ (reference sequence). The CDR3 sequence is CASSPQRGNSYEQYF. The CDR3 DNA follows: TGTGCCAGCAGCCCTCAGAGGGGTAACTCCTACGAGCAGTACTTC.

The sample holds one count of this clone. The chain links TRBV6-5 to TRBJ2-7; possible D gene TRBD2, 6 bases. V was pared by 0 bases and J by 3 bases, with 12 bases between. Germline values: CDR1 MNHEY, CDR2 SVGAGI. CDR3 size: 15 residues. DNA for the CDR3: TGTGCCAGCAGTTACTCTTGGCGGGGCGACTACGAGCAGTACTTC. Its protein product is CASSYSWRGDYEQYF.

This chain joins TRBV6-1 and TRBJ2-7; a weak D match, TRBD1 (6 bases). Per germline, CDR1 MNHNS and CDR2 SASEGT. This CDR3 is 15 amino acids long. The V end was cut by 2 bases, the J end by 2 bases, with 13 bases between. CDR3 amino acids: CASSEPDRPTYEQYF. In DNA, the CDR3 is TGTGCCAGCAGTGAACCGGACAGACCTACCTACGAGCAGTACTTC.

The chain recombines TRBV19 with TRBJ1-4; 9 bases fit TRBD1. Germline CDR1 LNHDA, CDR2 SQIVND (reference sequence). V was pared by 5 bases and J by 5 bases, with 9 bases of the junction left unmatched. The CDR3 has 16 residues. The CDR3 DNA reads as TGTGCCAGTAGTCCGTTCGCCGGGACAGGGAATGAAAAACTGTTTTTT. As protein: CASSPFAGTGNEKLFF. The whole variable domain, remainder taken from reference TRBV19 and TRBJ1-4, is DGGITQSPKYLFRKEGQNVTLSCEQNLNHDAMYWYRQDPGQGLRLIYYSQIVNDFQKGDIAEGYSVSREKKESFPLTVTSAQKNPTAFYLCASSPFAGTGNEKLFFGSGTQLSVL.

The genes are TRBV6-5 and TRBJ2-7; D might be TRBD2 (6 bases). In germline, CDR1 is MNHEY, CDR2 SVGAGI. Deletions cut 6 bases from V and 3 bases from J, with 18 bases between. There are 15 residues in the CDR3. CDR3 region: CASSSYAGLNYEQYF. The CDR3, as DNA: TGTGCCAGCAGCTCTTACGCCGGACTAAACTACGAGCAGTACTTC.

The V and J genes are TRBV6-6 and TRBJ2-2, with TRBD2 as a possible D gene (5 bases). The CDR3 sequence is 15 residues long. Per germline, CDR1 MNHNY and CDR2 SVGAGI (reference sequence). The V end was cut by 5 bases, the J end by 1 base, with 11 bases between. For the CDR3, the DNA is TGTGCCAGCAGTCCGGGGTCGGAGAACACCGGGGAGCTGTTTTTT. Translation gives CASSPGSENTGELFF.

This chain uses TRBV19 with TRBJ1-1; D call uncertain. The CDR3 is 14 residues long. Germline V gene sequence: CDR1 LNHDA, CDR2 SQIVND (reference sequence). Trimming left V 6 bases short and J 1 base short, with 12 bases between. CDR3 sequence (DNA): TGTGCCAGTAGAAAGAGAGAGGCGAACACTGAAGCTTTCTTT. This sequence encodes CASRKREANTEAFF.

The CDR3 bases are TGTGCCAGCAGTGAAGGAACACTGAACACCGGGGAGCTGTTTTTT. As protein: CASSEGTLNTGELFF. The V call is TRBV6-1, the J call TRBJ2-2; D is undetermined. CDR3 length: 15 residues. Germline CDR1 MNHNS, CDR2 SASEGT. With 1 base removed from V and 1 base from J, the gap between germline ends came to 7 bases.

A single count supports this clone. V gene TRBV5-1 combines with J gene TRBJ2-5, with 12 bases fitting TRBD2. The CDR3 consists of 16 residues. Trimming cost V 0 bases and J 5 bases; bases outside gene matches: 5. CDR1 SGHRS and CDR2 YFSETQ come from the germline V gene. DNA for the CDR3: TGCGCCAGCAGCTTGGAAGGGACTAGCGGGCGGGAGACCCAGTACTTC. The encoded protein is CASSLEGTSGRETQYF.

The gene calls are TRBV6-5 and TRBJ1-2, with D possibly TRBD1 on 5 matching bases. CDR1 and CDR2 from the germline V gene are MNHEY and SVGAGI. Trimming shortened V by 0 bases and J by 3 bases, and 11 bases separated the two germline ends. The CDR3 consists of 15 residues. CDR3 sequence: CASSYSSGAHYGYTF. CDR3 bases: TGTGCCAGCAGTTACTCGAGTGGGGCCCACTATGGCTACACCTTC.

This rearrangement joins TRBV27 to TRBJ2-5; D remains unclear. CDR1 is MNHEY, CDR2 SMNVEV, per germline (reference sequence). The CDR3 covers 11 residues. The V end was cut by 6 bases, the J end by 7 bases, with 9 bases between. The CDR3 loop is CASRGPGTQYF. The CDR3 region has the DNA TGTGCCAGCAGGGGCCCCGGGACCCAGTACTTC.

V gene TRBV5-1 combines with J gene TRBJ1-1; D unclear. Germline loops: CDR1 SGHRS, CDR2 YFSETQ. The ends were cut back, 4 bases at V and 3 bases at J, with 13 bases in the middle. The CDR3 runs to 14 residues. This CDR3 reads CASSPLNGDTEAFF. In nucleotides, the CDR3 is TGCGCCAGCAGCCCCTTGAATGGGGACACTGAAGCTTTCTTT.

The V call is TRBV28, the J call TRBJ1-1; 10 nucleotides agree with TRBD1. The CDR3 loop spans 15 amino acids. The germline V gene has CDR1 MDHEN and CDR2 SYDVKM. V shed 3 bases, J shed 5 bases, and the junction held 6 bases outside the gene matches. The CDR3 reads CASSFSPGQGTEAFF. The CDR3 nucleotides read TGTGCCAGCAGTTTCTCACCGGGACAGGGGACTGAAGCTTTCTTT.

The chain joins TRBV7-9 to TRBJ2-5, with TRBD1 matching over 12 bases. Trimming removed 4 bases from V and 4 bases from J; junction bases left unmatched: 4. Germline values: CDR1 SEHNR, CDR2 FQNEAQ (reference sequence). This CDR3 is 15 amino acids long. The CDR3 protein is CASSSGQGAGETQYF. The CDR3 DNA reads TGTGCCAGCAGCTCGGGACAGGGGGCAGGAGAGACCCAGTACTTC.

This clone was seen a few times. The V call is TRBV28, the J call TRBJ1-3; D uncertain. The CDR3 totals 16 residues. The V end was cut by 5 bases, the J end by 0 bases, with 14 bases between. Germline V gives CDR1 MDHEN, CDR2 SYDVKM. The CDR3 nucleotides are TGTGCCAGCAGTAGGGTGAGGACGGACTCTGGAAACACCATATATTTT. It codes for CASSRVRTDSGNTIYF.

The chain employs TRBV9 and TRBJ2-7; a possible D gene is TRBD2 (5 bases). CDR1 SGDLS and CDR2 YYNGEE come from the germline V gene. The ends were cut back, 0 bases at V and 0 bases at J, with 16 bases in the middle. This CDR3 comprises 17 residues. This CDR3 is CASSVGPLATTSYEQYF. The CDR3 DNA reads TGTGCCAGCAGCGTAGGGCCCTTAGCGACCACCTCCTACGAGCAGTACTTC.

V is TRBV7-2 and J is TRBJ2-7; D remains unclear. The CDR3 runs to 15 residues. The germline CDR1 and CDR2 sequences are SGHTA and FQGNSA. V was clipped by 4 bases and J by 3 bases, with 16 bases between them. This CDR3 reads CASSSPGRPFYEQYF. CDR3 bases: TGTGCCAGCAGCTCCCCGGGCAGGCCGTTCTACGAGCAGTACTTC.

The rearrangement links TRBV4-1 to TRBJ2-5; 9 bases agree with TRBD2. Germline V lookup: CDR1 MGHRA, CDR2 YSYEKL. The CDR3 runs to 16 residues. Unmatched junction bases numbered 7, after V lost 3 bases and J lost 2 bases. In nucleotides, the CDR3 is TGCGCCAGCAGCCAGTATTTAGCGGGGGAACAAGAGACCCAGTACTTC. Translation gives CASSQYLAGEQETQYF.

The V gene is TRBV19, the J gene TRBJ2-3; 7 nucleotides line up with TRBD2. The V gene's germline CDR1 is LNHDA and CDR2 SQIVND (reference sequence). J was trimmed by 4 bases and V by 3 bases; bases with no gene match: 13. The CDR3 is 17 amino acids. The CDR3: CASSIWSGAALADTQYF. CDR3 DNA sequence: TGTGCCAGTAGTATCTGGAGCGGGGCCGCTCTAGCAGATACGCAGTATTTT.